These 32 T cell receptor beta chains were all obtained from the same sample, sequenced in a study of T cells in Graves' hyperthyroidism and ophthalmopathy. RNA transcripts were the template for amplifying TCR beta CDR3 regions. Primed by the HTBI set, a first-round RT-PCR was run on the TCR CDR3. TCRdb analysed the multiplex PCR reads with MiXCR anew, one entry per CDR3 protein. The sample records over 150,000 distinct CDR3 sequences, around 17% being singletons. Material: blood. The receptor set was obtained from a woman between 50 and 59 years old with Graves' hyperthyroidism.

This clonotype was seen ten or more times. The V call is TRBV12-3 or TRBV12-4, the J call TRBJ2-1; TRBD2 matches 11 bases. V lost 6 bases to trimming and J lost 5 bases; unmatched junction nucleotides: 6. This CDR3 spans 15 amino acids. The CDR3 is CASSRGTSGNNEQFF. In DNA form, the CDR3 reads TGTGCCAGCAGCCGAGGGACTAGCGGAAACAATGAGCAGTTCTTC.

This clonotype was detected only a few times. V usage is TRBV4-1 and J usage is TRBJ1-4, with 9 bases aligning to TRBD1. The germline V gene encodes CDR1 MGHRA and CDR2 YSYEKL. The CDR3 runs 15 residues. The J segment lost 8 bases and the V segment lost 4 bases, leaving 8 bases of the junction unmatched. CDR3 in amino acids: CASSRDVGQGEKLFF. The CDR3 DNA is TGCGCCAGCAGCCGGGATGTGGGACAGGGAGAAAAACTGTTTTTT.

The chain recombines TRBV6-1 with TRBJ2-2; 8 bases align to TRBD2. Germline V lookup: CDR1 MNHNS, CDR2 SASEGT. This CDR3 is 16 amino acids long. After removal of 6 bases from V and 6 bases from J, the junction contained 12 bases not matched to a gene. This CDR3 reads CASSPPGLGGAGELFF. In nucleotides, the CDR3 is TGTGCCAGCAGCCCACCGGGACTAGGCGGCGCCGGGGAGCTGTTTTTT.

This clonotype was detected a few times. The J gene is TRBJ2-1, the V gene TRBV28, with 16 bases matching TRBD2. The germline V gene encodes CDR1 MDHEN and CDR2 SYDVKM. The CDR3 is made up of 19 amino acids. J gave up 11 bases and V 6 bases, and 19 bases lay outside the gene matches. Written as DNA, the CDR3 is TGTGCCAGCAGGGGCACCCCGGGACTAGCGGGAGGGCCCGGTATTAAGCAGTTCTTC. Its translation is CASRGTPGLAGGPGIKQFF.

This clonotype was seen many times. The chain employs TRBV20-1 and TRBJ2-7; D gene uncertain. The CDR3 sequence is 16 residues long. The V gene's germline CDR1 is DFQATT and CDR2 SNEGSKA (reference sequence). Trimming shortened V by 0 bases and J by 2 bases, and 17 bases separated the two germline ends. The CDR3 coding sequence is TGCAGTGCTAGAGAGAGTGGAAAGTCAAAAACCTACGAGCAGTACTTC. Translation gives CSARESGKSKTYEQYF.

J is TRBJ2-5 and V is TRBV7-9; 7 positions match TRBD1. This CDR3 contains 12 residues. Trimming cost V 5 bases and J 4 bases; bases outside gene matches: 1. Looked up from germline, CDR1 is SEHNR and CDR2 is FQNEAQ (reference sequence). The CDR3 region has the DNA TGTGCCAGCAGCGCAGGGGGAGAGACCCAGTACTTC. It encodes CASSAGGETQYF.

This clonotype was detected many times. V usage is TRBV12-5 and J usage is TRBJ2-1, with D uncertain. This CDR3 comprises 15 residues. Trimming stripped 5 bases from V and 4 bases from J, with 15 bases between. Germline-derived CDR1 and CDR2 are LGHNT and FRNRAP. The CDR3 loop reads CASGLSLGRYNEQFF. CDR3 nucleotide sequence: TGTGCTAGTGGTCTCTCCTTGGGCCGGTACAATGAGCAGTTCTTC.

The chain is built from TRBV5-6 and TRBJ2-1, with 11 bases aligning to TRBD2. The J call may be wrong; the DNA end is better matched by TRBJ2-7. The length of the CDR3 is 16 residues. Germline lookup yields CDR1 SGHDT and CDR2 YYEEEE. In DNA, the CDR3 is TGTGCCAGCAGCCAACTCGGACTAGCGGGTTACAATGAGCAGTACTTC. It yields the protein CASSQLGLAGYNEQYF.

This clonotype came up many times. The V call is TRBV12-3 or TRBV12-4, the J call TRBJ1-2, with D tentatively TRBD1 (5 bases). The CDR3 is made up of 13 amino acids. Trimming left V 5 bases short and J 3 bases short, with 10 bases between. CDR3 sequence: CASSPTRDYGYTF. CDR3 DNA sequence: TGTGCCAGCAGTCCGACCAGGGACTATGGCTACACCTTC.

The sample holds a few counts of this clonotype. The V and J genes are TRBV19 and TRBJ1-5, with 8 bases that match TRBD1. Germline V CDR1 and CDR2: LNHDA, SQIVND (reference sequence). V lost 3 bases, J lost 8 bases, and 9 bases stayed unmatched. This CDR3 contains 15 residues. CDR3 coding DNA: TGTGCCAGTAGTATCGGACAGGGTGAGGCAAAGCCCCAGCATTTT. This sequence encodes CASSIGQGEAKPQHF. Drawing the rest from reference TRBV19 and TRBJ1-5, the complete variable domain is DGGITQSPKYLFRKEGQNVTLSCEQNLNHDAMYWYRQDPGQGLRLIYYSQIVNDFQKGDIAEGYSVSREKKESFPLTVTSAQKNPTAFYLCASSIGQGEAKPQHFGDGTRLSIL.

The chain links TRBV29-1 to TRBJ2-1; 11 bases are shared with TRBD2. CDR1 and CDR2 (germline): SQVTM, ANQGSEA. J lost 6 bases, V lost 2 bases, and 12 bases had no gene match. The CDR3 spans 17 residues. CDR3 nucleotides: TGCAGCGTTGAATTCGTAGATAGCGGGAGGGCCGGCAATGAGCAGTTCTTC. Protein sequence: CSVEFVDSGRAGNEQFF.

J is TRBJ2-1 and V is TRBV7-3; D may correspond to TRBD1 or TRBD2 (5 bases each). Germline values: CDR1 SGHTA, CDR2 FQGTGA. V lost 5 bases and J 5 bases, leaving 13 bases between the germline ends. The length of the CDR3 is 14 residues. The CDR3, as DNA: TGTGCCAGCAGCAAAGGGGACCAAAACAATGAGCAGTTCTTC. It is translated as CASSKGDQNNEQFF.

The chain couples TRBV6-4 to TRBJ1-1, with D hard to call. This CDR3 spans 13 amino acids. V was clipped by 4 bases and J by 2 bases, with 8 bases between them. From germline, CDR1 is MRHNA and CDR2 SNTAGT. The CDR3 region is CASSVQSNTEAFF. CDR3 bases: TGTGCCAGCAGTGTGCAGTCCAACACTGAAGCTTTCTTT.

The J gene is TRBJ2-5, the V gene TRBV5-1, with 13 bases fitting TRBD2. After removal of 4 bases from V and 4 bases from J, the junction contained 13 bases not matched to a gene. Germline V gene data show CDR1 as SGHRS and CDR2 as YFSETQ. The CDR3 sequence is 18 residues long. The CDR3 DNA is TGCGCCAGCAGCCTTGGACTAGCGGGAGACCTGGCGGGAGAGACCCAGTACTTC. Amino acid sequence: CASSLGLAGDLAGETQYF.

This clonotype showed up just a few times. J is TRBJ1-1 and V is TRBV29-1; D may be TRBD1 (5 bases). V lost 6 bases, J lost 11 bases, and 25 bases lay in between. Germline V CDR1 and CDR2: SQVTM, ANQGSEA. This CDR3 comprises 14 residues. In DNA form, the CDR3 reads TGCAGCGTCTTGTTTTCAAGAAGAGACAGTTGGGCTTTCTTT. As protein: CSVLFSRRDSWAFF.

This clonotype was counted many times. V and J are TRBV11-1 and TRBJ2-3, with D perhaps being TRBD1 or TRBD2 (5 bases each). The length of the CDR3 is 13 residues. CDR1 and CDR2 from the germline V gene are SGHAT and FQDESV (reference sequence). Trimming left V 7 bases short and J 4 bases short, with 12 bases between. CDR3 DNA: TGTGCCAGCACTTACGGGACCTCAGATACGCAGTATTTT. It translates to CASTYGTSDTQYF.

The chain uses TRBV19 and TRBJ1-2; TRBD1 is a possible D gene (6 bases). Per germline, CDR1 LNHDA and CDR2 SQIVND (reference sequence). CDR3 length: 19 residues. V gave up 7 bases and J gave up 4 bases, with 31 bases separating them. CDR3 amino acids: CASNSGLSGVAATGYGYTF. The CDR3 region has the DNA TGTGCCAGTAATTCGGGTTTATCAGGGGTGGCCGCGACAGGCTATGGCTACACCTTC. Using reference TRBV19 and TRBJ1-2 for the parts outside the CDR3, the full variable domain is DGGITQSPKYLFRKEGQNVTLSCEQNLNHDAMYWYRQDPGQGLRLIYYSQIVNDFQKGDIAEGYSVSREKKESFPLTVTSAQKNPTAFYLCASNSGLSGVAATGYGYTFGSGTRLTVV.

This clonotype occurred a few times. A clone one base away is much larger, so this may be a read error. The chain recombines TRBV7-2 with TRBJ2-1, with TRBD1 matching 8 bases. There are 13 residues in the CDR3. The V gene end was trimmed by 6 bases and the J gene end by 10 bases; junction bases not matched to a gene: 8. Germline V gene sequence: CDR1 SGHTA, CDR2 FQGNSA. CDR3 bases: TGTGCCAGCAGATTCCGGACAGGGAACGAGCAGTTCTTC. Residues: CASRFRTGNEQFF.

The sample holds a few counts of this clonotype. This chain joins TRBV29-1 and TRBJ2-3; 9 bases are shared with TRBD1. Germline trimming cut 4 bases from V and 2 bases from J; bases unmatched to any gene: 16. Germline V lookup: CDR1 SQVTM, CDR2 ANQGSEA. The CDR3 sequence is 18 residues long. For the CDR3, the DNA is TGCAGCGTTGGCAAGGGACAGGGAAGCGGGATCGTCACAGATACGCAGTATTTT. Amino acids: CSVGKGQGSGIVTDTQYF.

This clonotype was seen a handful of times. The chain carries TRBV27 and TRBJ1-2, with 7 bases identical to TRBD1. The CDR3 consists of 15 residues. Unmatched junction bases numbered 9, after V lost 4 bases and J lost 4 bases. Germline V lookup: CDR1 MNHEY, CDR2 SMNVEV (reference sequence). Written as DNA, the CDR3 is TGTGCCAGCAGTTCCCCTCACAGGGGTGCCTATGGCTACACCTTC. This translates into CASSSPHRGAYGYTF.

A few counts support this clonotype. The junction does not match germline at one end; this may be a read error. V usage is TRBV13 and J usage is TRBJ2-7; D gene unclear. The CDR3 loop spans 11 amino acids. CDR1 and CDR2 from the germline V gene are PRHDT and FYEKMQ (reference sequence). The chain's CDR3 is CAISPRDEQYF. DNA of the CDR3: TGTGCCATCAGCCCAAGGGACGAGCAGTACTTC.

This clonotype came up many times. The chain carries TRBV12-3 or TRBV12-4 and TRBJ2-5; 14 nucleotides align to TRBD2. With 6 bases clipped from V and 10 bases from J, the junction kept 7 bases outside the gene matches. The CDR3 is made up of 14 amino acids. In nucleotides, the CDR3 is TGTGCCAGCAGCCGGGGGACTAGCGGGAGAGTCCAGTACTTC. Translating gives CASSRGTSGRVQYF.

This clonotype was counted at least ten times. The V call is TRBV3-1, the J call TRBJ2-3; TRBD2 aligns across 7 bases. Trimming removed 1 base from V and 0 bases from J; junction bases left unmatched: 1. The CDR3 contains 15 residues. Germline V lookup: CDR1 LGHDT, CDR2 YNNKEL (reference sequence). The CDR3 DNA follows: TGTGCCAGCAGCCAAGGAGCGGGGAGCACAGATACGCAGTATTTT. It translates to CASSQGAGSTDTQYF.

This clonotype appeared many times. The rearrangement links TRBV7-9 to TRBJ2-7; D may correspond to TRBD1 or TRBD2 (5 bases each). Trimming pared 5 bases from V and 2 bases from J, leaving 16 bases between. The CDR3 is 15 amino acids. Germline V gene data show CDR1 as SEHNR and CDR2 as FQNEAQ (reference sequence). CDR3 sequence reads: CASSPRGTVTYEQYF. CDR3 coding DNA: TGTGCCAGCAGCCCTAGAGGGACGGTGACCTACGAGCAGTACTTC.

This clonotype has a count of ten or more. The chain uses TRBV19 and TRBJ2-1; D uncertain. The CDR3 totals 17 residues. Trimming cost V 4 bases and J 0 bases, with 16 bases left between them. The germline CDR1 and CDR2 sequences are LNHDA and SQIVND (reference sequence). The CDR3 region has the DNA TGTGCCAGTAGTACCCTAGAGACTCGTCTCTCCTACAATGAGCAGTTCTTC. Amino acid sequence: CASSTLETRLSYNEQFF.

This clonotype was observed many times. J is TRBJ2-1 and V is TRBV3-1; D is unresolved. V was shortened by 3 bases and J by 10 bases, with 10 bases between the two germline ends. This CDR3 spans 12 amino acids. Germline loops: CDR1 LGHDT, CDR2 YNNKEL (reference sequence). The CDR3 spells CASSQVGYEQFF. The CDR3, as DNA: TGTGCCAGCAGCCAGGTGGGTTACGAGCAGTTCTTC.

The rearrangement links TRBV5-1 to TRBJ1-2; D might be TRBD1 (5 bases). Trimming left V 4 bases short and J 6 bases short, with 13 bases between. This CDR3 has 13 residues. Looked up from germline, CDR1 is SGHRS and CDR2 is YFSETQ. The CDR3 nucleotides are TGCGCCAGCAGCCAGGGACCGCAGGATGGCTACACCTTC. The encoded protein is CASSQGPQDGYTF.

This clonotype was seen ten or more times. This chain uses TRBV13 with TRBJ1-1; no clear D. CDR1 is PRHDT and CDR2 is FYEKMQ in the germline V gene (reference sequence). V was cut by 0 bases and J by 1 base, with 6 bases left in between. The CDR3 runs 14 residues. CDR3 in amino acids: CASSLGRKNTEAFF. CDR3 coding DNA: TGTGCCAGCAGCTTAGGGCGGAAGAACACTGAAGCTTTCTTT. Supplemented by reference TRBV13 and TRBJ1-1, the full variable domain reads AAGVIQSPRHLIKEKRETATLKCYPIPRHDTVYWYQQGPGQDPQFLISFYEKMQSDKGSIPDRFSAQQFSDYHSELNMSSLELGDSALYFCASSLGRKNTEAFFGQGTRLTVV.

This clonotype was seen repeatedly, ten times or more. This chain uses TRBV7-3 with TRBJ1-1, with D unresolved. Trimming cost V 4 bases and J 9 bases, with 21 bases left between them. The germline CDR1 and CDR2 sequences are SGHTA and FQGTGA. The CDR3 has 15 residues. The CDR3 region has the DNA TGTGCCAGCAGCTGGATCCGACTTCGAGAGGATCAAGCTTTCTTT. This encodes CASSWIRLREDQAFF. The variable domain in full, completed from reference TRBV7-3 and TRBJ1-1, reads GAGVSQTPSNKVTEKGKYVELRCDPISGHTALYWYRQSLGQGPEFLIYFQGTGAADDSGLPNDRFFAVRPEGSVSTLKIQRTERGDSAVYLCASSWIRLREDQAFFGQGTRLTVV.

This clonotype was picked up many times. The CDR3 DNA sequence: TGTGCCAGCAGCCTCCGCCCCTCCACAGATACGCAGTATTTT. Protein product: CASSLRPSTDTQYF. The rearrangement joins TRBV11-2 to TRBJ2-3; D gene unclear. CDR1 is SGHAT, CDR2 FQNNGV, per germline. The CDR3 has 14 residues. V was trimmed by 5 bases and J by 2 bases, leaving 11 bases between them.

This clonotype occurred once. Just one base apart from a much larger clone, this may be a read error. The CDR3 DNA is TGTGCCGGCAGCCAAGTTGCTAGCGGGTTGCCCCAAAGCTCCTACGAGCAGTACTTC. This encodes CAGSQVASGLPQSSYEQYF. The chain has TRBV14 and TRBJ2-7, with 8 bases that match TRBD2. CDR3 size: 19 residues. Per germline, CDR1 SGHDN and CDR2 FVKESK. The complete variable domain, with remaining parts taken from reference TRBV14 and TRBJ2-7, reads EAGVTQFPSHSVIEKGQTVTLRCDPISGHDNLYWYRRVMGKEIKFLLHFVKESKQDESGMPNNRFLAERTGGTYSTLKVQPAELEDSGVYFCAGSQVASGLPQSSYEQYFGPGTRLTVT.

CDR3 bases: TGCGCCAGCAGCATCTCGCCAGGGGGCTATCAGCCCCAGCATTTT. Protein product: CASSISPGGYQPQHF. This rearrangement joins TRBV5-1 to TRBJ1-5; 8 bases are shared with TRBD1. The CDR3 is 15 residues long. J gave up 5 bases and V 4 bases, and 8 bases lay outside the gene matches. From germline, CDR1 is SGHRS and CDR2 YFSETQ.